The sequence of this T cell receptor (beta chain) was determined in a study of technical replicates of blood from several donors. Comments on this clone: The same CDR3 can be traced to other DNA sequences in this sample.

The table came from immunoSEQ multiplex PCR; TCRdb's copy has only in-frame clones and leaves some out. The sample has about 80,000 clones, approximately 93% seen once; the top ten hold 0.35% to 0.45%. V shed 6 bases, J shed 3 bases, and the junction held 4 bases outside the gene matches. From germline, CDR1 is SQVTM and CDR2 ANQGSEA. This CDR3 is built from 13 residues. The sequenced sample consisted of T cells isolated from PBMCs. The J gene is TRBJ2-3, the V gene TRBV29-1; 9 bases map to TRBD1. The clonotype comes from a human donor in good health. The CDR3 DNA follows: TGCAGCGTCGACAGGGGGTTAACAGATACGCAGTATTTT. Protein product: CSVDRGLTDTQYF.